This TCR beta chain was recorded in a study of blood T cell repertoires in COVID-19 (dated by TCRdb to 2020 to 2021). About the study as a whole: The collaborator samples originated in the United States, Italy and Spain and spanned the acute and convalescent phases of COVID-19. The material from the prospective study consisted of cDNA or gDNA derived from T cells, B-cell-depleted T cells, or PBMCs. Subjects who had been exposed to COVID-19, were actively infected with it, or had recovered from it provided the deeply sampled blood TCRbeta repertoires that made up the dataset. A freely available public database, intended as a resource for researchers studying the immune response to SARS-CoV-2, is where the repertoires were released. The samples were drawn from the first 160 participants of the ongoing ImmuneRACE study and from some 1,300 subjects provided by 6 global collaborators. Nearly every sample came with metadata listing a de-identified subject ID, COVID-19 status, age in years and sex. Where HLA class I and class II types were available, the types were taken from metadata supplied by the sample provider, not from assay-based typing. Broad study findings and their caveats: The amount of clinical and demographic metadata varied by source and participant and was provided uncurated.

Collaborating institutions collected whole blood in K2EDTA tubes following their own protocols. For TCRbeta analysis, collaborator samples were shipped as frozen whole blood, as isolated PBMCs, or as DNA extracted from either sample type. Concerning this clone: Its antigen remains undetermined. No base-level quality is on record; no much larger clone is a single base apart.

V and J lose 3 bases and 4 bases, and a span of 15 bases separates them. Taken from cysteine to phenylalanine, the CDR3 has 15 residues. Only the CDR3 DNA is retained, 45 bases long and in frame from the first base. CDR1 LNHDA and CDR2 SQIVND are derived from the germline V gene (reference sequence). TCRbeta CDR3 regions were amplified from genomic DNA by means of the immunoSEQ Assay, a bias-controlled multiplex PCR. Per the authors' processing: The number of nucleated cells in each sample was estimated from the amplification of reference gene primers within the assay. Sequence reads were collapsed and filtered to measure the absolute abundance of every unique TCRbeta CDR3 rearrangement. For each sample, productive Simpson clonality was calculated as the square root of Simpson's diversity index across productive rearrangements. Held by TCRdb, this immuneACCESS table contains in-frame sequences only and omits some clones. Under half of the omission traces to an unresolved V gene where checked; the cause of the rest is unknown. Clonal size and the V and J genes are those of that table, whereas D and trimming came from the DNA. The sample contains some 22,000 clones, roughly nine tenths of them found a single time. The ten top clones hold approximately 24% of the sample.

The specimen was peripheral blood. This receptor was identified in a human donor with active COVID-19. The donor label of this sample is uncertain. In this chain, TRBV19 is recombined with TRBJ1-1, with the D gene call left open. The DNA sequence follows: TGTGCCAGTAGTATTGGTGGGTTCGGGAGCACTGAAGCTTTCTTT. This translates into CASSIGGFGSTEAFF. Where the CDR3 stops, the reference TRBV19 and TRBJ1-1 genes take over; the full variable domain is DGGITQSPKYLFRKEGQNVTLSCEQNLNHDAMYWYRQDPGQGLRLIYYSQIVNDFQKGDIAEGYSVSREKKESFPLTVTSAQKNPTAFYLCASSIGGFGSTEAFFGQGTRLTVV.